What follows describes a single T cell receptor (beta chain). Its antigen remains unidentified. This sample was taken from a study of T cell responses to AZD1222 COVID-19 vaccine. Study-wide results and limits: Repertoires were obtained only post-peak T cell response. A mostly white British donor set with more females was recruited, and clonal diversity was possibly underestimated.

V lost 4 bases and J lost 6; bases outside the gene matches: 11. CDR3 length: 16 amino acids. The assay was immunoSEQ multiplex PCR, and TCRdb's table has in-frame clones only and misses some. Of about 73,000 clones listed, nearly 90% are singletons. The sequencing here drew on peripheral blood, taken 28 days after the second AZD1222 dose. This clonotype was sampled from an adult who received the AZD1222 COVID-19 vaccine. The V gene is TRBV23-1, the J gene TRBJ1-4; 7 bases match TRBD1. TRBV23-1 falls under the ORF class, with uncertain function. CDR3 nucleotides: TGCGCCAGCAGTCGAATAACAGGGGCGGGGGATGAAAAACTGTTTTTT. It yields the protein CASSRITGAGDEKLFF.